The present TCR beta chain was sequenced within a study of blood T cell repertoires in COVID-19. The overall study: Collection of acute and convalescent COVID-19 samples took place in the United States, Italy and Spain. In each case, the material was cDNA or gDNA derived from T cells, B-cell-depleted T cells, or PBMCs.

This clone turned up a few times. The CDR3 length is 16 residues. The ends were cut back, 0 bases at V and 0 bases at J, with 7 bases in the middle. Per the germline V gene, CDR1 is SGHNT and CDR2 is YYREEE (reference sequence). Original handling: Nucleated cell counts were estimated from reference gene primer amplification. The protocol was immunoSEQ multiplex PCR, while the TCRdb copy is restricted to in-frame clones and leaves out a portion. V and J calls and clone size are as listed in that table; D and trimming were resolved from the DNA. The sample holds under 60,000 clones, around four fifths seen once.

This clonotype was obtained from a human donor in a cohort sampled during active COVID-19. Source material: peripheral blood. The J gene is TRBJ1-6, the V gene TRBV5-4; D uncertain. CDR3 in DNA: TGTGCCAGCAGCTTGGGTAGGAGCTCCTATAATTCACCCCTCCACTTT. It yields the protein CASSLGRSSYNSPLHF.